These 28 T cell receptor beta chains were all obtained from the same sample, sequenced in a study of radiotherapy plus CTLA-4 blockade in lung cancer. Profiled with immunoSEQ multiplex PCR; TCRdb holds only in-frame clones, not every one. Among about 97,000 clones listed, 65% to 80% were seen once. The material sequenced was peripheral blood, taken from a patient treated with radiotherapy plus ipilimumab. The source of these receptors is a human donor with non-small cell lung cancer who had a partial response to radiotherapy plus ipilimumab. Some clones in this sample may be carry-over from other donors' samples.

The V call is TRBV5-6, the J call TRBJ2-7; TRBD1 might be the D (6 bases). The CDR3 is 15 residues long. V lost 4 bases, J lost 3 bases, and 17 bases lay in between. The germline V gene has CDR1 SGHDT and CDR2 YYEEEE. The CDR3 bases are TGTGCCAGCAGCAGGACAGATCCCCTTATCTACGAGCAGTACTTC. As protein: CASSRTDPLIYEQYF.

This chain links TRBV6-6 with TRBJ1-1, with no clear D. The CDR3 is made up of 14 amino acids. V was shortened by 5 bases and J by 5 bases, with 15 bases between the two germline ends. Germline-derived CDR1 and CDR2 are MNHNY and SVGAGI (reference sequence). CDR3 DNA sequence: TGTGCCAGCAGTCCGTTCCTGGGAGGGACTGAAGCTTTCTTT. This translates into CASSPFLGGTEAFF.

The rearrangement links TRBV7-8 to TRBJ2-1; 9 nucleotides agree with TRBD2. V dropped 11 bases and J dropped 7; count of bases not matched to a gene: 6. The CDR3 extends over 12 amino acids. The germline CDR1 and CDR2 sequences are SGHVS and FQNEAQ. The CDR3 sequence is CAGAGGPNEQFF. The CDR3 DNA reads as TGTGCCGGAGCGGGGGGCCCTAATGAGCAGTTCTTC. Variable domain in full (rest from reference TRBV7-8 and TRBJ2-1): GAGVSQSPRYKVAKRGQDVALRCDPISGHVSLFWYQQALGQGPEFLTYFQNEAQLDKSGLPSDRFFAERPEGSVSTLKIQRTQQEDSAVYLCAGAGGPNEQFFGPGTRLTVL.

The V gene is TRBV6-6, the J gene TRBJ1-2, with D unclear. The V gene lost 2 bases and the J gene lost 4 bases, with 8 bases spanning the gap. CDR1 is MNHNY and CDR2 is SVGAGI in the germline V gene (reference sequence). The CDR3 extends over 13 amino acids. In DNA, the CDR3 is TGTGCCAGCAGTTACGGAGCTTCCTATGGCTACACCTTC. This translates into CASSYGASYGYTF.

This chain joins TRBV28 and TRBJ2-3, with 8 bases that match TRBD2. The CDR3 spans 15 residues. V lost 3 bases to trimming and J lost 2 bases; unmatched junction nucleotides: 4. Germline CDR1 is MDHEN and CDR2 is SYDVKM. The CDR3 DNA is TGTGCCAGCAGTTTCGGGGGGGTCATCACAGATACGCAGTATTTT. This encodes CASSFGGVITDTQYF.

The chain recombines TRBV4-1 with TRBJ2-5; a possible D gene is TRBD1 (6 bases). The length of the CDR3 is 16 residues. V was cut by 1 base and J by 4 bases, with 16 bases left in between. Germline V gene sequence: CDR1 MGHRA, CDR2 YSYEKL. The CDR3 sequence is CASSQVITGSGETQYF. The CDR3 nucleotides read TGCGCCAGCAGCCAAGTAATTACAGGGTCGGGAGAGACCCAGTACTTC.

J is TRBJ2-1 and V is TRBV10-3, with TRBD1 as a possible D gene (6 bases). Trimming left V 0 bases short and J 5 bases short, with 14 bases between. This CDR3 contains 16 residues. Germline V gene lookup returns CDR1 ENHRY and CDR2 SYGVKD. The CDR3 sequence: CAISESLSGANNEQFF. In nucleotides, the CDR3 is TGTGCCATCAGTGAGTCCCTTTCAGGGGCCAACAATGAGCAGTTCTTC.

DNA for the CDR3: TGTGCCAGCAGTGAGCAGGGGAGCTCCTATAATTCACCCCTCCACTTT. Its protein product is CASSEQGSSYNSPLHF. The V and J genes are TRBV25-1 and TRBJ1-6; maybe TRBD1 (6 bases). This CDR3 contains 16 residues. Trimming cost V 3 bases and J 0 bases, with 9 bases left between them. Germline CDR1 and CDR2: MGHDK and SYGVNS.

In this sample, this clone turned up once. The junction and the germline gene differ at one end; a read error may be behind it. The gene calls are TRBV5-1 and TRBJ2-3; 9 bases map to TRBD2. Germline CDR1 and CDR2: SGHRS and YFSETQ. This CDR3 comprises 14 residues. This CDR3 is CASRAGGGTDTQYF. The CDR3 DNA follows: TGCGCCAGCAGGGCGGGGGGGGGCACGGATACGCAGTATTTT.

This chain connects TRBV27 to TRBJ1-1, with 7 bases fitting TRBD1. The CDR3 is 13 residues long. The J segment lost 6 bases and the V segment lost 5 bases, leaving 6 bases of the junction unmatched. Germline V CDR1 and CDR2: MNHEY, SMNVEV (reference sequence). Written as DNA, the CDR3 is TGTGCCAGCAGTCCACAGGGGCGGGCTGAAGCTTTCTTT. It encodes CASSPQGRAEAFF.

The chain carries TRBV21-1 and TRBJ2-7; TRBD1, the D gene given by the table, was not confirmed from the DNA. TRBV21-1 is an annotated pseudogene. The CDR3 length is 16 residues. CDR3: CASSKWSGTETYEQYF. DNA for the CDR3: TGTGCCAGCAGCAAATGGTCGGGGACAGAAACCTACGAGCAGTACTTC.

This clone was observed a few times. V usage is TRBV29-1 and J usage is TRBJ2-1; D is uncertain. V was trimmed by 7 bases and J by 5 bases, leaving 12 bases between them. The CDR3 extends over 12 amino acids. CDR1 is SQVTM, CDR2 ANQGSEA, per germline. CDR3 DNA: TGCAGCGCTGGTAGCCTTAACAATGAGCAGTTCTTC. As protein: CSAGSLNNEQFF.

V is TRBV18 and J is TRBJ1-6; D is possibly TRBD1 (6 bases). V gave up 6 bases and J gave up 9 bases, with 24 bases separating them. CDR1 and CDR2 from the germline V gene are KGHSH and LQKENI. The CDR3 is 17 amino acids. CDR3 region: CASSPTPHRVGISPLHF. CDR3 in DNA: TGTGCCAGCTCGCCAACCCCTCACAGGGTGGGAATTTCACCCCTCCACTTT.

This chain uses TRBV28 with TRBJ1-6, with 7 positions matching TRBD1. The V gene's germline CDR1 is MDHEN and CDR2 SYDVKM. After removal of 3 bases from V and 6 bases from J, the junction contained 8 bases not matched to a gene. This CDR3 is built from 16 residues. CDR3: CASSFHQGQRNSPLHF. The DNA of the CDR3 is TGTGCCAGCAGTTTTCACCAGGGACAGCGTAATTCACCCCTCCACTTT.

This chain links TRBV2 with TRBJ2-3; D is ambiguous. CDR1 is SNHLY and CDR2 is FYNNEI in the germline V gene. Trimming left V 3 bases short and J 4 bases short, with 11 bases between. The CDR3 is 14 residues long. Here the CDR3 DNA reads TGTGCCAGCAGTGATTTAAGGAGCGCAGATACGCAGTATTTT. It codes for CASSDLRSADTQYF.

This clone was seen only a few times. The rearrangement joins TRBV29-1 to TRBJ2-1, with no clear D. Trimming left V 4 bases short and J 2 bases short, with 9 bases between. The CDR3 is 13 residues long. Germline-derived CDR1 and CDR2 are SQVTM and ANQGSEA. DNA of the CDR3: TGCAGCGTTGTCATAGCACCCTACAATGAGCAGTTCTTC. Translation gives CSVVIAPYNEQFF.

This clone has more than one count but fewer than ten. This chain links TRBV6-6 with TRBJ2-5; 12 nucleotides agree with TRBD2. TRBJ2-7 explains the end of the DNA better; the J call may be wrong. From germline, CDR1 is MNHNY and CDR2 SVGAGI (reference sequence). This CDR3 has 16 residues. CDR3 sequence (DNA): TGTGCCAGCAGTTCGACACTAGCGGGAGGCTCCTACGAGCAGTACTTC. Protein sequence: CASSSTLAGGSYEQYF.

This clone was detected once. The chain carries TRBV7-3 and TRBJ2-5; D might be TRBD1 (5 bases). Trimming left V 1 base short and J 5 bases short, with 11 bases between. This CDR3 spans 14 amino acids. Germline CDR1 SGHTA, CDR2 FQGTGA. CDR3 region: CASSLMGQFETQYF. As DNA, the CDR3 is TGTGCCAGCAGCTTAATGGGGCAATTCGAGACCCAGTACTTC.

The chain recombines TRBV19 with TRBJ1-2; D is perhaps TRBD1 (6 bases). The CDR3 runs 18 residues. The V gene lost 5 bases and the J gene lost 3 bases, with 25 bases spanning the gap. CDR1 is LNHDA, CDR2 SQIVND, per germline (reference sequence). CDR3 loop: CASSPIGGAAFLHYGYTF. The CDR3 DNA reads TGTGCCAGTAGTCCCATTGGGGGGGCGGCTTTCCTTCACTATGGCTACACCTTC.

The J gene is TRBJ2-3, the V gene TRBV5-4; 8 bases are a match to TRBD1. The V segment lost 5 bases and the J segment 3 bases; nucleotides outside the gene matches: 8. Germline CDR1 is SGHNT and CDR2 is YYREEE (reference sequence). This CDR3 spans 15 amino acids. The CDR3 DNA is TGTGCCAGCAGTTCCGGACAGGGTAGGACAGATACGCAGTATTTT. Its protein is CASSSGQGRTDTQYF.

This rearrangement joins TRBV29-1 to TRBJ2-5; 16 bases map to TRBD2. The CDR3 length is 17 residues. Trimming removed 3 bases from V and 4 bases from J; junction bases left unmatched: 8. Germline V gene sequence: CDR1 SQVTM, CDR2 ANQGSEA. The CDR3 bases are TGCAGCGTTGATCATCCGGGGACTAGCGGGAGGGGAGAGACCCAGTACTTC. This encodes CSVDHPGTSGRGETQYF. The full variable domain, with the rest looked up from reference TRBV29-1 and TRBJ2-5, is SAVISQKPSRDICQRGTSLTIQCQVDSQVTMMFWYRQQPGQSLTLIATANQGSEATYESGFVIDKFPISRPNLTFSTLTVSNMSPEDSSIYLCSVDHPGTSGRGETQYFGPGTRLLVL.

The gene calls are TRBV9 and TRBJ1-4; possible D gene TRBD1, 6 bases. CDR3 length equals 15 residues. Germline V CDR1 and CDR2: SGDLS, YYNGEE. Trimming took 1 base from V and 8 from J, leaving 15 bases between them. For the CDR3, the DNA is TGTGCCAGCAGCGTAAGTCAGGGGCAAGGGGAAAAACTGTTTTTT. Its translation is CASSVSQGQGEKLFF.

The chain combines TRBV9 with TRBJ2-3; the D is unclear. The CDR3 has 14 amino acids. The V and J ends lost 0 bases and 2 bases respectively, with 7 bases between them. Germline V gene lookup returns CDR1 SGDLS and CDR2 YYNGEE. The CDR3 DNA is TGTGCCAGCAGCGTAGCCCAGATCACAGATACGCAGTATTTT. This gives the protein CASSVAQITDTQYF.

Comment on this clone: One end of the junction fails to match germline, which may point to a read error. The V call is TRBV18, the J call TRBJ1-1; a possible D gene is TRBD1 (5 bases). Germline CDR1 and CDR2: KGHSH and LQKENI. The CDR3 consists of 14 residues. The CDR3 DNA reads TGTGCCAGCTCACCAAAAGGGGTGGGCACTGAAGCTCTCTTT. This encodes CASSPKGVGTEALF.

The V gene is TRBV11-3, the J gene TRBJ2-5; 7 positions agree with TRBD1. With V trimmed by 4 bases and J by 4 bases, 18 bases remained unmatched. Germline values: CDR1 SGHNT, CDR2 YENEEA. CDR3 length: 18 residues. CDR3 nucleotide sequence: TGTGCCAGCAGCTCCCGTCGGAAGGTAGACTCAGGGGGAGAGACCCAGTACTTC. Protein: CASSSRRKVDSGGETQYF.

This CDR3 reads CASSFPVTDTQYF. CDR3 sequence (DNA): TGTGCCAGCAGTTTCCCCGTCACAGATACGCAGTATTTT. The chain is built from TRBV28 and TRBJ2-3; D is uncertain. In germline, CDR1 is MDHEN, CDR2 SYDVKM. V lost 3 bases, J lost 2 bases, and 6 bases lay in between. The CDR3 loop spans 13 amino acids.

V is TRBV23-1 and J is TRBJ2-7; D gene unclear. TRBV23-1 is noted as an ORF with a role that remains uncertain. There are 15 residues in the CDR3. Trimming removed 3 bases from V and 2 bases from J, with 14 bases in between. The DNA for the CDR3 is TGCGCCAGCAGTCAGGCCAACAACGCCGCCTACGAGCAGTACTTC. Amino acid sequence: CASSQANNAAYEQYF.

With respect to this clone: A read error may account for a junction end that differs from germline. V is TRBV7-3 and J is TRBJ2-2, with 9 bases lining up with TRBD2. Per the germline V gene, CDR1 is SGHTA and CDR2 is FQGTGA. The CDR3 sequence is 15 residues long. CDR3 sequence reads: CASRLGRGGTGELFF. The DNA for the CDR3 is TGTGCCAGCCGCTTAGGGCGGGGGGGCACCGGGGAGCTGTTTTTT.